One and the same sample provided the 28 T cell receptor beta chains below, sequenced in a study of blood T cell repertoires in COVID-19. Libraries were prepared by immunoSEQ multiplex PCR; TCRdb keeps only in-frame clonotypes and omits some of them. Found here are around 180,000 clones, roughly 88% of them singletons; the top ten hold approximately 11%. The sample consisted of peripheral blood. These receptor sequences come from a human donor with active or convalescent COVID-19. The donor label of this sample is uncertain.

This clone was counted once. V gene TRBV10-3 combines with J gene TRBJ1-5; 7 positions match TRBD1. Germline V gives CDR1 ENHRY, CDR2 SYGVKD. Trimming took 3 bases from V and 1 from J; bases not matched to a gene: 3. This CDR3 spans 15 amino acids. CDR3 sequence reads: CAISEGTESNQPQHF. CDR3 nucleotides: TGTGCCATCAGTGAAGGGACAGAGAGCAATCAGCCCCAGCATTTT.

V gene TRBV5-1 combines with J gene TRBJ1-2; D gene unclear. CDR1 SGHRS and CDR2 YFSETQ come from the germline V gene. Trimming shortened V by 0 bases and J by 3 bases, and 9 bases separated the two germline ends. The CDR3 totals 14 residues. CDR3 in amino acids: CASSLARGDYGYTF. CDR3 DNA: TGCGCCAGCAGCTTGGCCCGCGGGGACTATGGCTACACCTTC.

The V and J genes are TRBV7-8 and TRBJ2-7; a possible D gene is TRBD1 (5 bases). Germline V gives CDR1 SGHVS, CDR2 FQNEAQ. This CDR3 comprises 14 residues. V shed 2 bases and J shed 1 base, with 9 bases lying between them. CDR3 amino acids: CASSLSSGSYEQYF. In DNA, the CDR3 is TGTGCCAGCAGCTTAAGTTCAGGGTCCTACGAGCAGTACTTC.

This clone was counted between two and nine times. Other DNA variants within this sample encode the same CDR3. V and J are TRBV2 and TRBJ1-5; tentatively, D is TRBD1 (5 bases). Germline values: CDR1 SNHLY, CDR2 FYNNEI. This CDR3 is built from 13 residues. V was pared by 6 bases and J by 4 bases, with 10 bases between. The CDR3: CASRSTGNQPQHF. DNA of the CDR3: TGTGCCAGCAGAAGCACAGGTAATCAGCCCCAGCATTTT.

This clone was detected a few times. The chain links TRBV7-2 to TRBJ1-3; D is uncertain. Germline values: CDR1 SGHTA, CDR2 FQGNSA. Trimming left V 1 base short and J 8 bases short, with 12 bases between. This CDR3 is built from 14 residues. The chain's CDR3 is CASSLVSGWDTIYF. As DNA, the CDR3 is TGTGCCAGCAGCTTAGTATCCGGGTGGGACACCATATATTTT.

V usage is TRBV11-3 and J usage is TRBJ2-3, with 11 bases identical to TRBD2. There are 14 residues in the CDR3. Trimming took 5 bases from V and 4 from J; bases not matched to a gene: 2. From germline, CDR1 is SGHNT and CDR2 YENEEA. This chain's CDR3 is CASSIAGGPDTQYF. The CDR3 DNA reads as TGTGCCAGCAGCATAGCGGGGGGGCCAGATACGCAGTATTTT.

This CDR3 is CASTLENDNEQFF. The DNA for the CDR3 is TGTGCCAGCACCTTGGAGAACGACAATGAGCAGTTCTTC. The rearrangement links TRBV12-3 or TRBV12-4 to TRBJ2-1; D is undetermined. With 7 bases removed from V and 5 bases from J, the gap between germline ends came to 12 bases. CDR3 size: 13 residues.

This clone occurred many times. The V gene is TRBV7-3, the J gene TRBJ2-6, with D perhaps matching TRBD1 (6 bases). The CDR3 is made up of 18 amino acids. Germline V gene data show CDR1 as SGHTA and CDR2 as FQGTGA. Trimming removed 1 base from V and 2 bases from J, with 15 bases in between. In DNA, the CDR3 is TGTGCCAGCAGCTTAAAGGGACAAGGGTCTCCTGGGGCCAACGTCCTGACTTTC. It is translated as CASSLKGQGSPGANVLTF.

The CDR3 protein is CASRLEGLTETQYF. The CDR3 DNA follows: TGTGCCAGCAGGCTCGAAGGACTCACGGAGACCCAGTACTTC. This chain uses TRBV5-6 with TRBJ2-5; D is perhaps TRBD2 (5 bases). The CDR3 is 14 amino acids. Trimming removed 5 bases at V and 5 bases at J, with 16 bases between. Germline-derived CDR1 and CDR2 are SGHDT and YYEEEE.

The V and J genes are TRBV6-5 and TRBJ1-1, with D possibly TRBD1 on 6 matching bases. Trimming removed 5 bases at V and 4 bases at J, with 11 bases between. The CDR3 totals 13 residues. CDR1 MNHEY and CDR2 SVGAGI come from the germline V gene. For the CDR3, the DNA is TGTGCCAGCAGTAAGGTAGGGGGCACTGAAGCTTTCTTT. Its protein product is CASSKVGGTEAFF.

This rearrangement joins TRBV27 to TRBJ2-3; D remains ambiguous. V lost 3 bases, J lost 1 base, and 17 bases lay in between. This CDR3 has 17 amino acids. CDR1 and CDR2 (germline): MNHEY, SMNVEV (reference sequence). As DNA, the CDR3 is TGTGCCAGCAGTTTTGTGAGTGTGGTAATGGGCACAGATACGCAGTATTTT. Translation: CASSFVSVVMGTDTQYF.

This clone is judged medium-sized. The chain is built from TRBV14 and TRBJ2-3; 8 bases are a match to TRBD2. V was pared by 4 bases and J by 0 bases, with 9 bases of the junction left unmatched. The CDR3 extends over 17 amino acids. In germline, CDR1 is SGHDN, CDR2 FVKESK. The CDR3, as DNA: TGTGCCAGCAGCCCCCTAGCGGGTGAAACTAGCACAGATACGCAGTATTTT. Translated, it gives CASSPLAGETSTDTQYF.

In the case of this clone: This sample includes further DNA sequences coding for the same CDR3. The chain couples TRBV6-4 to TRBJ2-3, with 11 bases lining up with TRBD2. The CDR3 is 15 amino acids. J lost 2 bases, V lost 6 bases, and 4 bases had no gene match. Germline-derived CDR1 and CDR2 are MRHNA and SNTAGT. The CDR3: CASSLAGGPTDTQYF. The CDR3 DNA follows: TGTGCCAGCAGCCTAGCGGGGGGCCCCACAGATACGCAGTATTTT.

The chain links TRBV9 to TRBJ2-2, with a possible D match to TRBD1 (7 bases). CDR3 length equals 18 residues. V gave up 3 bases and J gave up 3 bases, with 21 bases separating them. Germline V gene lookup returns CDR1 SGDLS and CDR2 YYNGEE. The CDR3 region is CASSAISSGRGDTGELFF. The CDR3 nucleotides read TGTGCCAGCAGCGCAATAAGTTCGGGCAGGGGGGACACCGGGGAGCTGTTTTTT.

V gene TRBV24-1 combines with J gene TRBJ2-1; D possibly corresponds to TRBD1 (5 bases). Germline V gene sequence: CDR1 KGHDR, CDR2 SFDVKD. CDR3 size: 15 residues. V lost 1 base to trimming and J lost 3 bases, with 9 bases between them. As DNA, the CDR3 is TGTGCCACCAGTGATTTAGCAGGGAACTACAATGAGCAGTTCTTC. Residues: CATSDLAGNYNEQFF.

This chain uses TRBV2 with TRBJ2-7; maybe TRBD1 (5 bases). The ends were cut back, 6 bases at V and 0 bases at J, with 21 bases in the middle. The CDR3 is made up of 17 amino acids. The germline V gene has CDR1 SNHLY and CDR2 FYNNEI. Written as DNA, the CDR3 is TGTGCCAGCAGGCAACCGACGGTGGTCGGACACTCCTACGAGCAGTACTTC. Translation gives CASRQPTVVGHSYEQYF.

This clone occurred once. CDR3 residues: CASSDLAGGSYEQYF. The CDR3 DNA reads TGTGCCAGCAGCGACCTAGCGGGAGGGTCCTACGAGCAGTACTTC. This chain links TRBV7-8 with TRBJ2-7, with 12 bases fitting TRBD2. Germline values: CDR1 SGHVS, CDR2 FQNEAQ. J gave up 1 base and V 5 bases, and 3 bases lay outside the gene matches. CDR3 length: 15 residues.

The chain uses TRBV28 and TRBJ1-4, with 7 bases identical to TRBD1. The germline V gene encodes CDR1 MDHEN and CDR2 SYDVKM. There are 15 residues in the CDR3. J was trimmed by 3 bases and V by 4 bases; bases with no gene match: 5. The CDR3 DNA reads TGTGCCAGCAGTTCCCCCGGGACAGCTAATGAAAAACTGTTTTTT. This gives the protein CASSSPGTANEKLFF.

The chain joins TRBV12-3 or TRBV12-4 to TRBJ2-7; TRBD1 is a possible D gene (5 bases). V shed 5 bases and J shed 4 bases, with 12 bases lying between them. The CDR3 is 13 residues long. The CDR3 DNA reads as TGTGCCAGCAGTGGAGTTACAGGATACGAGCAGTACTTC. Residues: CASSGVTGYEQYF.

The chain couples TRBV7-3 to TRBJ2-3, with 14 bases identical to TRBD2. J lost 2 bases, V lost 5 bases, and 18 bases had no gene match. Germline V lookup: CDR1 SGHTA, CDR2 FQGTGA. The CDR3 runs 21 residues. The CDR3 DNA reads TGTGCCAGCAGCCTGGGGATTCCGGGACTAGCGGGAGAGGTAGCCACAGATACGCAGTATTTT. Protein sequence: CASSLGIPGLAGEVATDTQYF. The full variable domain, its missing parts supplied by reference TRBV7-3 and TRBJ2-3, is GAGVSQTPSNKVTEKGKYVELRCDPISGHTALYWYRQSLGQGPEFLIYFQGTGAADDSGLPNDRFFAVRPEGSVSTLKIQRTERGDSAVYLCASSLGIPGLAGEVATDTQYFGPGTRLTVL.

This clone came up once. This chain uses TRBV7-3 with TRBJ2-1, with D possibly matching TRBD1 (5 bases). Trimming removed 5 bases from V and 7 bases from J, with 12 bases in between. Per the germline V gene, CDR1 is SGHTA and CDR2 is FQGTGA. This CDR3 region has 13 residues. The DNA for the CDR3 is TGTGCCAGCAGCACCTATAGGGGAAATGAGCAGTTCTTC. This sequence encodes CASSTYRGNEQFF.

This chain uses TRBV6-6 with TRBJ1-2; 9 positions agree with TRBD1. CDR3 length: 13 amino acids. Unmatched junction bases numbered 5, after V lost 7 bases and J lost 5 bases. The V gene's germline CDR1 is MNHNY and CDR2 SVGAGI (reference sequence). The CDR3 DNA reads TGTGCCAGCACCCTGGGACAGGGATATGGCTACACCTTC. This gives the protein CASTLGQGYGYTF.

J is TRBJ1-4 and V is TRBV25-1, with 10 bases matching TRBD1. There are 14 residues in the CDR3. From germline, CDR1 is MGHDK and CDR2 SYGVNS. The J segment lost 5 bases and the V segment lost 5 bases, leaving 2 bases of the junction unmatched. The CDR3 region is CASSRTGGNEKLFF. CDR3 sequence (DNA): TGTGCCAGCAGTCGGACAGGGGGGAATGAAAAACTGTTTTTT.

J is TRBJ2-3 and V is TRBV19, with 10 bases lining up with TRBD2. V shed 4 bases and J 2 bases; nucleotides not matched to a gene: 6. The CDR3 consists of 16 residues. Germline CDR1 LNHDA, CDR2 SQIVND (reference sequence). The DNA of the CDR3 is TGTGCCAGTAGTACCTGGACTAGCGGTTACACAGATACGCAGTATTTT. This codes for CASSTWTSGYTDTQYF.

The CDR3 protein is CASSQRRGGEQYF. The CDR3 DNA is TGTGCCAGCAGCCAAAGAAGGGGAGGCGAGCAGTACTTC. The rearrangement uses TRBV11-2 and TRBJ2-7; tentative D call: TRBD2 (6 bases). Germline V gene lookup returns CDR1 SGHAT and CDR2 FQNNGV. The CDR3 length is 13 residues. Trimming took 5 bases from V and 6 from J, leaving 14 bases between them.

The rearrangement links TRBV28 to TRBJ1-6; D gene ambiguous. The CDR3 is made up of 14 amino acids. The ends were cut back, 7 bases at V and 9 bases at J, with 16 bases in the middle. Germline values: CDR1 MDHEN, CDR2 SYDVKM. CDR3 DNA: TGTGCCAGCACCATCGAGGGAATCACTTCACCCCTCCACTTT. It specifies CASTIEGITSPLHF.

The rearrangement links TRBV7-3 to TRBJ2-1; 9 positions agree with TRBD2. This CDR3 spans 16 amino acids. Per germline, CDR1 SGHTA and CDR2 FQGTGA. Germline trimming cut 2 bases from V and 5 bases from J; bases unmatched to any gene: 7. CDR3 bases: TGTGCCAGCAGCTTAGGGGGCGGGAGGGCCGACAATGAGCAGTTCTTC. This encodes CASSLGGGRADNEQFF.

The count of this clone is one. The CDR3 sequence is CASSFEGATDTQYF. CDR3 nucleotides: TGTGCCAGCAGTTTTGAGGGGGCGACAGATACGCAGTATTTT. V is TRBV28 and J is TRBJ2-3; 7 nucleotides agree with TRBD1. The CDR3 runs to 14 residues. Trimming removed 3 bases from V and 3 bases from J; junction bases left unmatched: 3. Germline CDR1 is MDHEN and CDR2 is SYDVKM.